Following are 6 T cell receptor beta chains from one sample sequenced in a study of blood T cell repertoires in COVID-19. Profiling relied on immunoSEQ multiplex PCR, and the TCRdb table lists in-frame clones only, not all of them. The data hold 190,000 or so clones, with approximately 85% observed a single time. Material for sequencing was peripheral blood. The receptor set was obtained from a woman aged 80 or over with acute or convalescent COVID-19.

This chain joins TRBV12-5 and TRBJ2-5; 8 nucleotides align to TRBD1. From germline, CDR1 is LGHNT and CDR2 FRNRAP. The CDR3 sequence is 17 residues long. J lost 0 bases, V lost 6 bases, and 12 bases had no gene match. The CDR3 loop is CASGDPPAGGYQETQYF. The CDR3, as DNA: TGTGCTAGTGGGGACCCCCCAGCAGGGGGCTACCAAGAGACCCAGTACTTC.

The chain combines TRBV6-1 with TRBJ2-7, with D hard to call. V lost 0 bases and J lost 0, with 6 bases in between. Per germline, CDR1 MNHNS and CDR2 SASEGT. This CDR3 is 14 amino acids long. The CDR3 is CASSEASYSYEQYF. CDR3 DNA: TGTGCCAGCAGTGAAGCCAGTTACTCCTACGAGCAGTACTTC.

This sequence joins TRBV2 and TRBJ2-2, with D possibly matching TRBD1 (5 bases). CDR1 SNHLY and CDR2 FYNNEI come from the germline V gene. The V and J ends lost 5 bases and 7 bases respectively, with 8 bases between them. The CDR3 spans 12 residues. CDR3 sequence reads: CASSPDSGELFF. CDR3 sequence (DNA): TGTGCCAGCAGTCCCGACAGCGGGGAGCTGTTTTTT.

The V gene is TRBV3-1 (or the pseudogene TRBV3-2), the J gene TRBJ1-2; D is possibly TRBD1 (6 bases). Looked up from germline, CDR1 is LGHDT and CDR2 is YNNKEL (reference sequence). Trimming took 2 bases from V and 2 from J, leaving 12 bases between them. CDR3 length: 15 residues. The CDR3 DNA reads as TGTGCCAGCAGCCAAAAGGGACAACCGAACTATGGCTACACCTTC. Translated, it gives CASSQKGQPNYGYTF.

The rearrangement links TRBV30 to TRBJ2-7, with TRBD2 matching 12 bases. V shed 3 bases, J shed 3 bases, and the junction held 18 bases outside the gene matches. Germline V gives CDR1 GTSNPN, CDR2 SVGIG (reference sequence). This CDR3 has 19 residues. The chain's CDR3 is CAWRAFTGDLLAGGYEQYF. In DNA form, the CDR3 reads TGTGCCTGGAGAGCCTTTACAGGGGATTTACTAGCGGGAGGCTACGAGCAGTACTTC. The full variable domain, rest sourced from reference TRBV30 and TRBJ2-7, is SQTIHQWPATLVQPVGSPLSLECTVEGTSNPNLYWYRQAAGRGLQLLFYSVGIGQISSEVPQNLSASRPQDRQFILSSKKLLLSDSGFYLCAWRAFTGDLLAGGYEQYFGPGTRLTVT.

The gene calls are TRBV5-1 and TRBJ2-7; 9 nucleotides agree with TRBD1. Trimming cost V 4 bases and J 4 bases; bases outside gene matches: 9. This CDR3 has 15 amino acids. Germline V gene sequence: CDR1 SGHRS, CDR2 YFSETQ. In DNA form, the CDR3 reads TGCGCCAGCAGCCTACAACAGGGGGCAGATTACGAGCAGTACTTC. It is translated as CASSLQQGADYEQYF.